Listed here is a single T cell receptor (beta chain). Its antigen specificity is not known. Nothing much larger sits one base from this clone, and base qualities are not available. The method was the immunoSEQ multiplex PCR assay. For the multiplex PCR, a mixture combining 60 forward primers for TCR Vbeta segments and 13 reverse primers for TCR Jbeta segments was used. Amplification of the CDR3 region of rearranged TCR beta genes was performed with a multiplex PCR assay on genomic DNA. The amplified TCR beta libraries were sequenced on the Illumina HiSeq System as 87-base-pair reads. The original pipeline was this. In a later analysis, some 80 million unique TCR beta chains were counted across the approximately 620 repertoires, and about 10 million of these chains were shared by at least two donors. Raw reads were error-corrected and collapsed into unique sequences by a nearest-neighbor algorithm in which closely related sequences were merged to remove PCR and sequencing errors. To assign V, D and J gene segments, CDR3 sequences were aligned to IMGT reference sequences. For a sequence to be retained, a match of at least six nucleotides was required to both a V gene segment and a J gene segment. A rearrangement counted as productive if the CDR3 had no stop codons and remained in frame with V and J, and every other rearrangement counted as non-productive. Following IMGT convention, CDR3 was defined as the stretch from the second conserved V-encoded cysteine up to the conserved J-encoded phenylalanine. The earlier analysis of 500 to 650 of the donors excluded any sequence lacking an unambiguous match to a single V gene segment. An earlier analysis of 587 of the donors classified V segments as functional when productive rearrangements were above 56.7% and as segregating when the standard deviation between donors was above 5%. A statistical classification framework was built to diagnose cytomegalovirus status from the catalog of TCR beta chain sequences. In a later analysis, V and J genes were assigned by comparing TCR nucleotide sequences against IMGT/GENE-DB human TR gene sequences. In a later analysis, CDR3 sequences and most-parsimonious VDJ recombination scenarios were assigned using the TCRdist pipeline. In a later analysis, each TCR beta chain was defined by its CDR3 amino acid sequence together with its V-gene family, and reads without a unique V-gene family were excluded. As a way to deal with suspected cross-contamination and a sequencing artifact, a later analysis dropped hundreds of nucleotide sequences that were highly shared and had low generation probability. For each public chain, a later analysis derived a clonal expansion index from normalized ranks of inferred template counts within each repertoire. Generation probabilities in a later analysis came from a VDJ recombination model fitted to out-of-frame rearrangements, and those results were checked against IGoR. In a later analysis, TCR-TCR, TCR-HLA and TCR-CMV co-occurrence was scored with hypergeometric tests, and a repertoire-size bias correction was applied to TCR pairs. In a later analysis, false discovery rates were estimated by permuting HLA or CMV assignments 20 times. In a later analysis, co-occurring TCRs were grouped with DBSCAN, and TCRdist sequence similarity was added when clustering was performed within HLA-allele-positive subsets. Repertoires with fewer than 30,000 or more than 120,000 public chains were left out of co-occurrence clustering, as were about 5 repertoires with anomalous nucleotide sharing. TCRdb mirrors the immuneACCESS table, restricted to in-frame sequences. Some clones are absent from its copies; in checked studies, under half trace to an unresolved V gene, and the reason for the others is unknown. V, J and clone size are those of that table, while D and trimming were read from the DNA. Within this sample are around 110,000 clones, with approximately 80% of them counted one time only. Approximately 4.5% of the sample is held by the ten biggest clonotypes.

The cohort was made up of about 670 healthy bone marrow donors. Cohort members were all nominally healthy when sampled, although unrecorded immune exposures were likely present. The donor tested CMV seropositive and was one of the 289 seropositive cohort members. A peripheral blood sample was provided by each donor, and peripheral blood mononuclear cells were used for TCR beta sequencing. The Qiagen DNeasy Blood Extraction Kit was used to extract genomic DNA from the blood cell samples. Trimming costs V 6 bases and J 4 bases, and their ends lie 21 bases apart. The CDR3 goes from the cysteine to the phenylalanine over 17 residues. Only the CDR3 part of the read is kept: 51 bases, read in frame from the first base. The germline V gene yields SNHLY for CDR1 and FYNNEI for CDR2. This entry belongs to a study of cytomegalovirus exposure and HLA in healthy donors (dated by TCRdb to about 2017). Broadly, across the study: In an earlier analysis of 550 to 750 of the donors, 250 to 350 Gb of sequence data and 90 million to 120 million unique TCR beta sequences from roughly 200 million T cells were reported. Donor age, sex, ethnicity and CMV serostatus were collected together with the repertoire data. Around 330 gigabases of sequencing data and 70 million to 100 million unique TCR sequences made up an early release that covered 500 to 650 HLA-typed donors. The study profiled the T cell repertoires of fewer than 850 subjects by immunosequencing and related them to cytomegalovirus serostatus. The study was designed to test whether signatures of past pathogen exposure could be identified by cataloging public T cell receptors. An earlier analysis of some 600 of the donors applied high-throughput TCR beta sequencing to assess whether each TCR beta V gene segment acted as functional or pseudogenic. Rather than using new phenotypic data, the later analysis identified candidate immune exposures from TCR beta sequences and from how often those sequences occurred across donors. The number of typed donors differed by locus: about 629-640 for A, B, C, DRB1 and DQB1; 522 for DQA1; 606 for DPA1; and 450 to 480 for DPB1. Both class I and class II loci were covered by HLA typing, at four-digit resolution. Besides the first cohort of some 670 subjects, a separate validation cohort made up of about 120 different subjects was used. Four or five DR-DQ haplotypes were handled as single units for association and clustering, since linkage in the cohort was strong. Among the approximately 400 genotyped donors, approximately 82% belonged to the genetic ancestry cluster associated with self-reported Caucasian donors. A later genetic analysis took genome-wide SNP genotypes for about 65% of the 666 donors and used that subset as a discovery cohort. On average, over 200,000 unique TCR beta nucleotide sequences were sequenced per donor among a few hundred genotyped donors of the cohort, with roughly 18% of those sequences being non-productive. Every repertoire in the discovery cohort had been generated on one and the same sequencing platform. The study combined high-throughput TCR immunosequencing, statistical association of individual TCRs with disease status, and machine learning to predict cytomegalovirus infection status. A later analysis re-analyzed previously published TCR beta repertoires from 650 to 800 donors and added high-resolution HLA genotyping to study TCR occurrence patterns.

Results and caveats for the whole study, not just this receptor: It was suggested by the authors that the approach could potentially be generalized to other disease states and immunological phenotypes. This cohort had only TCR beta chains sequenced, and the lack of alpha or paired-chain data limited which features could be detected. In a later analysis, TCR association rates were found to vary across HLA loci, with the most associated TCRs seen for DRB1 alleles and the fewest for HLA-C alleles. When HLA alleles, especially DR and DQ, strongly co-occurred, TCR associations were difficult to assign to individual alleles. Linkage disequilibrium might explain the correlated functional status among segregating V segments, but an unknown experimental factor could not be excluded. The only immune exposure information available for the cohort was CMV serostatus. In a later genetic analysis, a missense DCLRE1C variant was associated with V-gene and J-gene trimming of TCR beta chains, and the association was replicated in an independent cohort. Some 15 rarely observed V segments, including chromosome 9 orphons, were excluded from the earlier analysis of several hundred of the donors because counts were too low. A further reported finding was that TCR beta sequences accurately predicted the HLA-A and HLA-B alleles for most subjects in the first cohort. The sequencing pipeline was judged likely to have produced a cluster of highly shared sequence variants as a technical artifact. Roughly uniform sequencing depth across donors was assumed in presence/absence analyses, although this assumption may not hold. The classifier was reported to diagnose cytomegalovirus status with high specificity and sensitivity in both the original and validation cohorts. In a later genetic analysis, fewer N-insertions in productive TCRs were reported among donors in an Asian-associated ancestry cluster than the 666-donor mean. Because the 87-base-pair reads could not distinguish some IMGT-functional V segments, including TRBV6-2 and TRBV6-3, those segments were excluded. A later analysis found that most CMV-associated TCR beta chains appeared HLA-restricted, with HLA associations seemingly driven largely by CMV exposure. Because HLA typing was missing for some donors at each locus, association tests included only the typed subset. An earlier analysis of approximately 530 of the donors showed that most TCR beta V segments appeared in productive rearrangements either about 87% or about 30% of the time, which broadly matched IMGT annotations. A few of the identified cytomegalovirus-associated TCR beta chains were confirmed in vitro to be specific for cytomegalovirus antigens. Most TCR sequences were seen in very few donors, while some public TCRs were found in many individuals. According to a later analysis, parvovirus B19, influenza, CMV and Epstein-Barr virus appeared linked to several top co-occurrence clusters. A later analysis found that HLA-associated TCR beta chains were more clonally expanded and had lower generation probabilities than equally common non-associated chains. The study listed approximately 160 TCR beta chains as associated with cytomegalovirus. In a later analysis, around 17,000 TCR beta sequences were associated with specific HLA alleles at a false discovery rate of 0.05.

The clonotype originates from a man aged 30 to 39 in good health and CMV-seropositive. The rearranged segments are TRBV2 and TRBJ2-2, with a weak D call of TRBD1 (6 bases match). Sequencing input: PBMCs. The CDR3 corresponds to CASRLTGYTHSTGELFF. In nucleotide form, the sequence is TGTGCCAGCAGACTTACAGGGTACACACACTCCACCGGGGAGCTGTTTTTT.